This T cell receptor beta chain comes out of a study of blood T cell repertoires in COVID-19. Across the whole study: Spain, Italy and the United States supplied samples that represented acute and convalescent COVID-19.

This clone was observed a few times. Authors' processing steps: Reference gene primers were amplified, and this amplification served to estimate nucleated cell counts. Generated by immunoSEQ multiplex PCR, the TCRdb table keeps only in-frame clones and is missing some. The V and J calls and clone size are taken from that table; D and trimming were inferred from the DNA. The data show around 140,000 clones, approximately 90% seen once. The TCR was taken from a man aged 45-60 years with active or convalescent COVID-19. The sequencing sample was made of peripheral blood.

CDR3 nucleotides: TGCGCCAGCAGCCAAACTCACCGAAGGACAGCTGAAGCTTTCTTT. It codes for CASSQTHRRTAEAFF. The V and J genes are TRBV4-3 and TRBJ1-1, with D perhaps TRBD1 (6 bases). Germline values: CDR1 LGHNA, CDR2 YSLEER. CDR3 length equals 15 residues. Trimming removed 2 bases at V and 6 bases at J, with 16 bases between.